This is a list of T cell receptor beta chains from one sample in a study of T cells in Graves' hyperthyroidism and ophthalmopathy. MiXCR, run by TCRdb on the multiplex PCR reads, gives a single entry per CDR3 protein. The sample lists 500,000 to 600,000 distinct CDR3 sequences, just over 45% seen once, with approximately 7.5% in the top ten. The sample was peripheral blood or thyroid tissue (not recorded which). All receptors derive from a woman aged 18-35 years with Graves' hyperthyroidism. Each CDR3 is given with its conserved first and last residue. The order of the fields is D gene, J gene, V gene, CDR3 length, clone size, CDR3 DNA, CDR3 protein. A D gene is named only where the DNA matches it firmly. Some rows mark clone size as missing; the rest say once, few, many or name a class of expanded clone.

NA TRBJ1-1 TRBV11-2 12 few TGTGCCAGCAGCTTTGCCAACACTGAAGCTTTCTTT CASSFANTEAFF
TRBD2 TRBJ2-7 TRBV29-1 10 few TGCAGCGGGACTAGCTACGAGCAGTACTTC CSGTSYEQYF
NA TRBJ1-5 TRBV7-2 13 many TGTGCCAGCAGCTCGGGACCCGGGCAGCCCCAGCATTTT CASSSGPGQPQHF
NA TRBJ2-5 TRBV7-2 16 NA TGTGCCAGCAGCCCTTTAGCGGCAACCGGTATGGAGACCCAGTACTTC CASSPLAATGMETQYF
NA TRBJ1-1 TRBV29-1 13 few TGCAGCGTTAGGGCAGGGCTTGGCACTGAAGCTTTCTTT CSVRAGLGTEAFF
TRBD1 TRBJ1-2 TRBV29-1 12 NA TGCAGCGTAACCGGACAGGGCGGCGGCTACACCTTC CSVTGQGGGYTF
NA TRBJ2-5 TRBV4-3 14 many TGCGCCAGCAGCCATGGAACTAGCCCGGAGACCCAGTACTTC CASSHGTSPETQYF
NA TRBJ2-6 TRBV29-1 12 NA TGCAGCGTTAATAGCGGGGCCAACGTCCTGACTTTC CSVNSGANVLTF
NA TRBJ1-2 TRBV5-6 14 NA TGTGCCAGCAGCTCACAGGGTGTTTACTATGGCTACACCTTC CASSSQGVYYGYTF
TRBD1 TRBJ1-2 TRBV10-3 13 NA TGTGCCATCAGGGGGAGGACAGGGATTGGCTACACCTTC CAIRGRTGIGYTF
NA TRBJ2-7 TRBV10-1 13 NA TGCGCCACCAAACGGGGTCCTGGCCGCGAGCAGTACTTC CATKRGPGREQYF
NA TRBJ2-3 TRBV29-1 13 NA TGCAGCGTTAGAAGGCCCCGTCAAGATACGCAGTATTTT CSVRRPRQDTQYF
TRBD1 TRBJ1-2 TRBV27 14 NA TGTGCCAGCAGTTTAGTTGCAGGGGGTGAAGGCTACACCTTC CASSLVAGGEGYTF
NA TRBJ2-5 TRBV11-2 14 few TGTGCCAGTACCCTTTTAGGGCCTCAAGAGACCCAGTACTTC CASTLLGPQETQYF
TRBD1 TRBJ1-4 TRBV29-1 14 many TGCAGCGTTGAGGACAGGGAACGAGCAGAAAAACTGTTTTTT CSVEDRERAEKLFF
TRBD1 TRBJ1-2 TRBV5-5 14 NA TGTGCCAGCGGAAGGACAGGTTCACCGGGTGGCTACACCTTC CASGRTGSPGGYTF
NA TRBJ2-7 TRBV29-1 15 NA TGCAGCGTTGGTGACGGTCGGAGCGGCTCCTACGAGCAGTACTTC CSVGDGRSGSYEQYF
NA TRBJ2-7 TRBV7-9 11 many TGTGCCAGCAGCCTCTCTCGAGAGCAGTACTTC CASSLSREQYF
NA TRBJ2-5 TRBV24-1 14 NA TGTGCCACCAGTGACTTTGGACGTCTCGAGACCCAGTACTTC CATSDFGRLETQYF
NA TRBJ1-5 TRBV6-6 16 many TGTGCCAGCAGTCCTCGGGGCCGAGGAGACAATCAGCCCCAGCATTTT CASSPRGRGDNQPQHF
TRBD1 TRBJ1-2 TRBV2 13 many TGTGCCAGCAGCGGGACAGGGTTTGGTGGCTACACCTTC CASSGTGFGGYTF
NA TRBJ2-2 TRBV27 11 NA TGTGCCAGCAGTTACCTCGGGGAGCTGTTTTTT CASSYLGELFF
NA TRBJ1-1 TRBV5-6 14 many TGTGCCAGCAGCTCGGGCCCTCTCGCCACTGAAGCTTTCTTT CASSSGPLATEAFF
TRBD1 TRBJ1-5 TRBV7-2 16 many TGTGCCAGCAGCTACTTTCCACAGGGGCGGAATCAGCCCCAGCATTTT CASSYFPQGRNQPQHF
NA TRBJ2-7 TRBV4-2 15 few TGTGCCAGCAGCCAAGATCGGTTCGGGACCTACGAGCAGTACTTC CASSQDRFGTYEQYF
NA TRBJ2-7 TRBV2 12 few TGTGCCAGCGACAGGCACTCCTACGGGCAGTACTTC CASDRHSYGQYF
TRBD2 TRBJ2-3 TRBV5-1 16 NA TGCGCCAGCAGCTCCTCCAGGAGGACTAGCGGAGATACGCAGTATTTT CASSSSRRTSGDTQYF
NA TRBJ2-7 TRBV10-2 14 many TGCGCCAGCGCAGTGGGGCAGTATTTCCACGAGCAGTACTTC CASAVGQYFHEQYF
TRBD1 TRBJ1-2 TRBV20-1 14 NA TGCAGTGCCAGTCGTGAGACAGGGAACTATGGCTACACCTTC CSASRETGNYGYTF
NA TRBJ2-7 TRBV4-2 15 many TGTGCCAGCAGCCAAGAAGACAGACCGTCCTACGAGCAGTACTTC CASSQEDRPSYEQYF
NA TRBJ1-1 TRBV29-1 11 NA TGCAGCGGCAGGATGAACACTGAAGCTTTCTTT CSGRMNTEAFF
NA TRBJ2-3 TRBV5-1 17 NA TGCGCCAGCAGCTTTCACGAAAGGGACACCGTCACAGATACGCAGTATTTT CASSFHERDTVTDTQYF
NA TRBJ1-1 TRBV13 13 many TGTGCCAGCAGCGCGGGACAAAACACTGAAGCTTTCTTT CASSAGQNTEAFF
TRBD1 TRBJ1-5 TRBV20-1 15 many TGCAGTGCTAGCGACGGGTCAGGGGGAAATCAGCCCCAGCATTTT CSASDGSGGNQPQHF
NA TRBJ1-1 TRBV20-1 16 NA TGCAGTGCTAGGGAACAGGGTGGGGGTAGGGGCACTGAAGCTTTCTTT CSAREQGGGRGTEAFF
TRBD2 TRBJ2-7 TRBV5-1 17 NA TGCGCCAGCAGCTTGGGCCTAGCGGGAGGCTCCTCCTACGAGCAGTACTTC CASSLGLAGGSSYEQYF
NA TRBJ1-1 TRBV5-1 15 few TGCGCCAGCAGCTTGGAGGGCCTGGGGGGCACTGAAGCTTTCTTT CASSLEGLGGTEAFF
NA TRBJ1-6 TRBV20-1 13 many TGCAGTGCTAGAGATCACCGGGTCTCACCCCTCCACTTT CSARDHRVSPLHF
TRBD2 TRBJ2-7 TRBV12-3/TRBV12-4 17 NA TGTGCCAGCAGTCACTCTTTGACTAGCGGGCGGTCCTACGAGCAGTACTTC CASSHSLTSGRSYEQYF